This entry lists 32 T cell receptor beta chains sequenced from one sample in a study of cytomegalovirus exposure and HLA in healthy donors. The data were produced by immunoSEQ multiplex PCR, yet TCRdb's version contains in-frame clones alone and is incomplete. The data contain about 280,000 clones, roughly 90% of them seen just once; the ten biggest clones take up over 0.85%. The material sequenced was PBMCs. The receptors originated from a woman between 18 and 29 years old in good health and CMV-seronegative.

This clone was seen more than once but under ten times. J is TRBJ1-2 and V is TRBV29-1; D not certain. Trimming took 7 bases from V and 4 from J, leaving 10 bases between them. This CDR3 contains 11 residues. Germline CDR1 is SQVTM and CDR2 is ANQGSEA. This CDR3 is CSGSEGYGYTF. The CDR3 region has the DNA TGCAGCGGGTCCGAGGGCTATGGCTACACCTTC.

This chain links TRBV6-5 with TRBJ2-2; 8 bases map to TRBD1. With V trimmed by 3 bases and J by 1 base, 4 bases remained unmatched. CDR1 is MNHEY, CDR2 SVGAGI, per germline. This CDR3 comprises 16 residues. The CDR3 DNA reads TGTGCCAGCAGTTATAGGACAGGGAAGAACACCGGGGAGCTGTTTTTT. This translates into CASSYRTGKNTGELFF.

The V gene is TRBV4-1, the J gene TRBJ1-2; D may be TRBD1 (5 bases). Trimming removed 0 bases from V and 3 bases from J, with 14 bases in between. This CDR3 comprises 16 residues. The germline CDR1 and CDR2 sequences are MGHRA and YSYEKL. CDR3 nucleotides: TGCGCCAGCAGCCAAGATGGTGCAGGGTCCTACTATGGCTACACCTTC. Residues: CASSQDGAGSYYGYTF.

Comments on this clone: This sample also contains other DNA sequences that code for the same CDR3. The V and J genes are TRBV5-4 and TRBJ2-5, with 8 bases matching TRBD1. Germline CDR1 reads SGHNT; CDR2 reads YYREEE (reference sequence). Germline trimming cut 0 bases from V and 5 bases from J; bases unmatched to any gene: 0. This CDR3 has 13 amino acids. The CDR3 DNA sequence: TGTGCCAGCAGCTTGGGACAGGGGGAGACCCAGTACTTC. Protein sequence: CASSLGQGETQYF. Variable domain in full (rest from reference TRBV5-4 and TRBJ2-5): ETGVTQSPTHLIKTRGQQVTLRCSSQSGHNTVSWYQQALGQGPQFIFQYYREEENGRGNFPPRFSGLQFPNYSSELNVNALELDDSALYLCASSLGQGETQYFGPGTRLLVL.

This chain links TRBV4-3 with TRBJ2-1; D is unresolved. This CDR3 spans 15 amino acids. Germline CDR1 reads LGHNA; CDR2 reads YSLEER. Between the trimmed V and J ends, which lost 1 base and 0 bases, there was a span of 7 bases. CDR3 DNA sequence: TGCGCCAGCAGCCAAGGGTTGAGCTCCTACAATGAGCAGTTCTTC. It encodes CASSQGLSSYNEQFF.

The CDR3 loop is CASSSPGQHNEKLFF. The CDR3 DNA reads as TGTGCCAGCAGTTCTCCGGGACAGCACAATGAAAAACTGTTTTTT. The gene calls are TRBV28 and TRBJ1-4, with 7 bases fitting TRBD1. V lost 4 bases, J lost 5 bases, and 7 bases stayed unmatched. This CDR3 has 15 residues. Germline loops: CDR1 MDHEN, CDR2 SYDVKM.

The chain is built from TRBV5-6 and TRBJ1-3; the match to TRBD1 covers 7 bases. The CDR3 is made up of 15 amino acids. CDR1 is SGHDT, CDR2 YYEEEE, per germline. V was clipped by 1 base and J by 1 base; unmatched bases: 2. DNA for the CDR3: TGTGCCAGCAGCTTGACGGGACAGTCTGGAAACACCATATATTTT. Protein product: CASSLTGQSGNTIYF.

The J gene is TRBJ1-3, the V gene TRBV10-3, with D maybe TRBD1 (5 bases). Trimming pared 7 bases from V and 8 bases from J, leaving 15 bases between. Germline-derived CDR1 and CDR2 are ENHRY and SYGVKD. The CDR3 is 13 residues long. The CDR3 sequence is CAIKSVGEDTIYF. In DNA, the CDR3 is TGTGCCATCAAGTCTGTGGGGGAGGACACCATATATTTT.

The J gene is TRBJ2-3, the V gene TRBV5-5, with D maybe TRBD2 (6 bases). Germline CDR1 is SGHKS and CDR2 is YYEKEE (reference sequence). The CDR3 is made up of 15 amino acids. V lost 0 bases, J lost 6 bases, and 14 bases lay in between. In DNA, the CDR3 is TGTGCCAGCAGCTTGGTCCGCGGGACTCAGGATACGCAGTATTTT. This codes for CASSLVRGTQDTQYF.

The CDR3 is CASSLAPNSLYEQYF. In DNA, the CDR3 is TGTGCCAGCAGCTTAGCCCCAAACAGCCTCTACGAGCAGTACTTC. V and J are TRBV11-1 and TRBJ2-7; D remains ambiguous. CDR1 is SGHAT and CDR2 is FQDESV in the germline V gene (reference sequence). The CDR3 has 15 amino acids. The V and J ends lost 0 bases and 3 bases respectively, with 12 bases between them.

The V and J genes are TRBV19 and TRBJ1-2; 7 bases match TRBD1. The germline CDR1 and CDR2 sequences are LNHDA and SQIVND (reference sequence). The CDR3 runs to 14 residues. V dropped 4 bases and J dropped 6; count of bases not matched to a gene: 8. The CDR3 DNA reads TGTGCCAGTAGTAGCCCCCGACAGGGCGATGGCTACACCTTC. Its translation is CASSSPRQGDGYTF. Full variable domain (outside the CDR3, taken from reference TRBV19 and TRBJ1-2): DGGITQSPKYLFRKEGQNVTLSCEQNLNHDAMYWYRQDPGQGLRLIYYSQIVNDFQKGDIAEGYSVSREKKESFPLTVTSAQKNPTAFYLCASSSPRQGDGYTFGSGTRLTVV.

The V call is TRBV7-7, the J call TRBJ2-3; the match to TRBD2 covers 15 bases. CDR3 length equals 16 residues. Germline CDR1 is SSHAT and CDR2 is FNYEAQ (reference sequence). Trimming cost V 3 bases and J 4 bases; bases outside gene matches: 2. In DNA form, the CDR3 reads TGTGCCAGCAGCTTGGGACTAGCGGGAGGTGCAGATACGCAGTATTTT. Its protein product is CASSLGLAGGADTQYF.

This clone was seen a single time. The chain combines TRBV5-1 with TRBJ2-7, with D perhaps matching TRBD2 (6 bases). CDR1 is SGHRS, CDR2 YFSETQ, per germline. CDR3 size: 18 residues. V was cut by 1 base and J by 1 base, with 21 bases left in between. Here the CDR3 reads CASSLSEFLAEGSYEQYF. Here the CDR3 DNA reads TGCGCCAGCAGCTTGTCCGAGTTCTTGGCGGAGGGTTCCTACGAGCAGTACTTC.

Concerning this clone: Additional DNA sequences in this sample encode the identical CDR3. The V and J genes are TRBV5-6 and TRBJ1-2, with TRBD1 as a possible D gene (6 bases). Between the trimmed V and J ends, which lost 1 base and 1 base, there was a span of 8 bases. Germline V lookup: CDR1 SGHDT, CDR2 YYEEEE. This CDR3 is 14 amino acids long. CDR3 amino acids: CASSLTGSNYGYTF. The CDR3 bases are TGTGCCAGCAGCTTGACAGGGAGTAACTATGGCTACACCTTC.

This clone was seen a handful of times. The chain links TRBV6-1 to TRBJ2-1, with TRBD2 matching 15 bases. CDR1 MNHNS and CDR2 SASEGT come from the germline V gene. With V trimmed by 3 bases and J by 0 bases, 9 bases remained unmatched. CDR3 length: 20 residues. The CDR3 nucleotides are TGTGCCAGCAGTGACCGAGGACTAGCGGGAGGGTCAGGCTCCTACAATGAGCAGTTCTTC. This sequence encodes CASSDRGLAGGSGSYNEQFF.

The J gene is TRBJ2-1, the V gene TRBV4-1, with D tentatively TRBD2 (6 bases). CDR1 is MGHRA, CDR2 YSYEKL, per germline. V lost 6 bases and J 2 bases, leaving 20 bases between the germline ends. This CDR3 contains 17 residues. The CDR3 DNA follows: TGCGCCAGCAGTCGAATAACTAGCAAAGTCCCCTACAATGAGCAGTTCTTC. It specifies CASSRITSKVPYNEQFF.

The rearrangement joins TRBV20-1 to TRBJ1-2; D gene uncertain. The V and J ends lost 3 bases and 2 bases respectively, with 4 bases between them. This CDR3 has 11 residues. Germline values: CDR1 DFQATT, CDR2 SNEGSKA (reference sequence). The CDR3 nucleotides read TGCAGTGCTAGGTCAAACTATGGCTACACCTTC. Translation: CSARSNYGYTF.

V and J are TRBV5-1 and TRBJ2-5, with 7 bases aligning to TRBD2. CDR1 and CDR2 (germline): SGHRS, YFSETQ. The CDR3 consists of 15 residues. Unmatched junction bases numbered 6, after V lost 0 bases and J lost 4 bases. CDR3 residues: CASSLAKRDLETQYF. The CDR3 bases are TGCGCCAGCAGCTTGGCCAAGCGGGACTTAGAGACCCAGTACTTC. Full variable domain (remainder filled in from reference TRBV5-1 and TRBJ2-5): KAGVTQTPRYLIKTRGQQVTLSCSPISGHRSVSWYQQTPGQGLQFLFEYFSETQRNKGNFPGRFSGRQFSNSRSEMNVSTLELGDSALYLCASSLAKRDLETQYFGPGTRLLVL.

The CDR3 sequence is CASSMDRDYGYTF. The CDR3 region has the DNA TGTGCCAGCAGCATGGACAGGGATTATGGCTACACCTTC. V usage is TRBV7-2 and J usage is TRBJ1-2; 8 bases fit TRBD1. The germline V gene has CDR1 SGHTA and CDR2 FQGNSA. The CDR3 is made up of 13 amino acids. The J segment lost 5 bases and the V segment lost 5 bases, leaving 4 bases of the junction unmatched.

This clone turned up a few times. The CDR3 bases are TGTGCCAGCAGTGAAGGACAGGCCAATTCACCCCTCCACTTT. Its translation: CASSEGQANSPLHF. The chain is built from TRBV25-1 and TRBJ1-6; TRBD1 agrees at 7 bases. The V gene's germline CDR1 is MGHDK and CDR2 SYGVNS. The CDR3 length is 14 residues. Unmatched junction bases numbered 2, after V lost 2 bases and J lost 7 bases.

The J gene is TRBJ2-7, the V gene TRBV5-4; TRBD2 agrees at 14 bases. The germline V gene encodes CDR1 SGHNT and CDR2 YYREEE (reference sequence). This CDR3 region has 15 residues. The junction had 7 bases not matched to a gene; V was cut back by 4 bases and J by 7 bases. CDR3 region: CASSVGLAGVGEQYF. Here the CDR3 DNA reads TGTGCCAGCAGCGTGGGACTAGCGGGAGTGGGGGAGCAGTACTTC. Using reference TRBV5-4 and TRBJ2-7 for the parts outside the CDR3, the full variable domain is ETGVTQSPTHLIKTRGQQVTLRCSSQSGHNTVSWYQQALGQGPQFIFQYYREEENGRGNFPPRFSGLQFPNYSSELNVNALELDDSALYLCASSVGLAGVGEQYFGPGTRLTVT.

This sequence joins TRBV5-1 and TRBJ2-5, with 7 bases fitting TRBD1. Germline V lookup: CDR1 SGHRS, CDR2 YFSETQ. The CDR3 spans 14 residues. The V gene end was trimmed by 0 bases and the J gene end by 3 bases; junction bases not matched to a gene: 2. The CDR3 loop is CASSLGTGKETQYF. Here the CDR3 DNA reads TGCGCCAGCAGCTTGGGGACAGGAAAAGAGACCCAGTACTTC.

This chain connects TRBV5-1 to TRBJ2-2; 9 bases fit TRBD2. The CDR3 covers 16 residues. CDR1 is SGHRS, CDR2 YFSETQ, per germline. The V and J ends lost 4 bases and 4 bases, in that order; junction bases with no gene match: 8. The CDR3 DNA reads as TGCGCCAGCAGCCCTGCGGGACTAGCTTCCACCGGGGAGCTGTTTTTT. Amino acids: CASSPAGLASTGELFF.

J is TRBJ1-1 and V is TRBV5-6, with 8 positions matching TRBD1. CDR1 SGHDT and CDR2 YYEEEE come from the germline V gene. The CDR3 runs to 18 residues. The trim removed 4 bases at V and 0 bases at J, leaving 14 bases unmatched. For the CDR3, the DNA is TGTGCCAGCAGCGCTTCCAGGGGGCGGCCTGAGGTGAACACTGAAGCTTTCTTT. Translation: CASSASRGRPEVNTEAFF.

The V gene is TRBV30, the J gene TRBJ2-1; 8 bases fit TRBD1. The CDR3 loop spans 14 amino acids. Germline V gene data show CDR1 as GTSNPN and CDR2 as SVGIG (reference sequence). V trimming: 2 bases; J trimming: 2 bases; junction bases outside the gene matches: 2. The CDR3 DNA reads TGTGCCTGGAGTCGGGACAGGACCTACAATGAGCAGTTCTTC. Amino acids: CAWSRDRTYNEQFF. The whole variable domain, filled in from reference TRBV30 and TRBJ2-1, reads SQTIHQWPATLVQPVGSPLSLECTVEGTSNPNLYWYRQAAGRGLQLLFYSVGIGQISSEVPQNLSASRPQDRQFILSSKKLLLSDSGFYLCAWSRDRTYNEQFFGPGTRLTVL.

The chain couples TRBV27 to TRBJ2-7, with TRBD1 matching 7 bases. J was trimmed by 6 bases and V by 4 bases; bases with no gene match: 3. The CDR3 sequence is 12 residues long. Germline V gene data show CDR1 as MNHEY and CDR2 as SMNVEV (reference sequence). The CDR3 bases are TGTGCCAGCAGTTACCCAGGGGGCGAGCAGTACTTC. Its protein product is CASSYPGGEQYF.

The DNA of the CDR3 is TGTGCCAGCAGCTCCAGACAGGGAGCAGATACGCAGTATTTT. Amino acids: CASSSRQGADTQYF. The chain recombines TRBV11-2 with TRBJ2-3, with 7 bases fitting TRBD1. The V gene's germline CDR1 is SGHAT and CDR2 FQNNGV. V gave up 4 bases and J gave up 4 bases; unmatched junction bases: 5. CDR3 length equals 14 residues. The entire variable domain, with the rest obtained from reference TRBV11-2 and TRBJ2-3, is as follows: EAGVAQSPRYKIIEKRQSVAFWCNPISGHATLYWYQQILGQGPKLLIQFQNNGVVDDSQLPKDRFSAERLKGVDSTLKIQPAKLEDSAVYLCASSSRQGADTQYFGPGTRLTVL.

The chain joins TRBV29-1 to TRBJ2-7; 8 bases fit TRBD1. The V and J ends lost 6 bases and 3 bases, in that order; junction bases with no gene match: 7. CDR3 length: 13 residues. CDR1 and CDR2 from the germline V gene are SQVTM and ANQGSEA. The CDR3 DNA reads as TGCAGCGTGTGGACAGGGAGGAACTACGAGCAGTACTTC. As protein: CSVWTGRNYEQYF.

The chain is built from TRBV10-1 and TRBJ2-2, with 7 bases that match TRBD1. The CDR3 is 15 amino acids. V was pared by 6 bases and J by 1 base, with 5 bases of the junction left unmatched. Looked up from germline, CDR1 is WNHNN and CDR2 is SYGVQD (reference sequence). This CDR3 reads CASSGQARNTGELFF. As DNA, the CDR3 is TGCGCCAGCAGCGGACAGGCCCGGAACACCGGGGAGCTGTTTTTT.

The V and J genes are TRBV4-1 and TRBJ2-1; TRBD2 is a possible D gene (5 bases). Trimming took off 4 bases at V and 6 bases at J, with 22 bases between the two ends. Germline CDR1 reads MGHRA; CDR2 reads YSYEKL. The CDR3 covers 17 residues. CDR3 in DNA: TGCGCCAGCAGCCTAAGGCCGGGTGAGGCAGGACTCAATGAGCAGTTCTTC. Its translation: CASSLRPGEAGLNEQFF.

This clone was seen a single time. The chain couples TRBV11-3 to TRBJ2-5; D not resolved. Germline-derived CDR1 and CDR2 are SGHNT and YENEEA. V was cut by 2 bases and J by 0 bases, with 4 bases left in between. CDR3 length: 13 amino acids. CDR3 in DNA: TGTGCCAGCAGCTTAACACACCAAGAGACCCAGTACTTC. Translating it yields CASSLTHQETQYF.

The chain employs TRBV27 and TRBJ2-3, with D perhaps TRBD2 (6 bases). V was trimmed by 5 bases and J by 1 base, leaving 13 bases between them. The CDR3 totals 15 residues. CDR1 is MNHEY and CDR2 is SMNVEV in the germline V gene (reference sequence). The CDR3 DNA is TGTGCCAGCAGTCGGAAAGCGGGTGGCACAGATACGCAGTATTTT. This sequence encodes CASSRKAGGTDTQYF.